One sample yielded the 17 T cell receptor beta chains listed below, sequenced in a study of beta chain features in type 1 diabetes. Whole-study results and caveats: There was a moderate but significant shortening of TCRB CDR3s in all four CD4+ subsets of Type 1 diabetes patients.

The investigators reverse transcribed all of the isolated RNA, so they sequenced expressed TCRB transcripts. Sequencing used immunoSEQ multiplex PCR; TCRdb keeps in-frame clones, though not all of them. The sample lists around 25,000 clones, 68% seen once, with about 1% in the top ten. For these TCRs, the target antigens are not known. The sequenced material came from stem cell memory CD4+ T cells from blood. The receptors stem from a woman aged 40 to 50 with type 1 diabetes.

In its sample, this clone was seen a few times. The chain links TRBV9 to TRBJ2-2, with unresolved D. Looked up from germline, CDR1 is SGDLS and CDR2 is YYNGEE. V was pared by 3 bases and J by 3 bases, with 9 bases between. This CDR3 region has 14 residues. DNA for the CDR3: TGTGCCAGCAGCGGTGACTTGGACACCGGGGAGCTGTTTTTT. Protein sequence: CASSGDLDTGELFF.

V and J are TRBV2 and TRBJ2-3; TRBD2 might be the D (6 bases). From germline, CDR1 is SNHLY and CDR2 FYNNEI. The CDR3 contains 14 residues. V was trimmed by 1 base and J by 8 bases, leaving 13 bases between them. The CDR3 DNA follows: TGTGCCAGCAGTGAAGGTATAGCGGTTGTTACGCAGTATTTT. Amino acid sequence: CASSEGIAVVTQYF.

The sample holds a few counts of this clone. The genes are TRBV30 and TRBJ1-1; perhaps TRBD1 as D (6 bases). Germline assignment: CDR1 GTSNPN and CDR2 SVGIG (reference sequence). The CDR3 spans 13 residues. V was pared by 0 bases and J by 3 bases, with 8 bases between. CDR3 DNA sequence: TGTGCCTGGAGTGTACAGGGAGACACTGAAGCTTTCTTT. The encoded protein is CAWSVQGDTEAFF.

This chain connects TRBV6-6 to TRBJ1-2; D not certain. CDR3 length: 13 residues. Germline loops: CDR1 MNHNY, CDR2 SVGAGI (reference sequence). Trimming removed 6 bases at V and 8 bases at J, with 16 bases between. DNA for the CDR3: TGTGCCAGCAGCCTCGAACCGGCAGGAGGCTACACCTTC. Amino acids: CASSLEPAGGYTF.

This sequence joins TRBV5-1 and TRBJ2-1; D is possibly TRBD1 (5 bases). Trimming shortened V by 0 bases and J by 4 bases, and 8 bases separated the two germline ends. The CDR3 is 14 amino acids. Germline V gene sequence: CDR1 SGHRS, CDR2 YFSETQ. The CDR3 sequence: CASSLETAYNEQFF. The CDR3 DNA reads TGCGCCAGCAGCTTGGAGACAGCGTACAATGAGCAGTTCTTC.

In its sample, this clone was seen a few times. CDR3 sequence (DNA): TGTGCCAGCAGCGGACGGACAGGGGTAAAACTGTTTTTT. Residues: CASSGRTGVKLFF. This chain links TRBV7-2 with TRBJ1-4; 9 bases agree with TRBD1. The CDR3 is 13 residues long. J lost 10 bases, V lost 5 bases, and 5 bases had no gene match. Germline V CDR1 and CDR2: SGHTA, FQGNSA.

The chain links TRBV5-6 to TRBJ1-1, with 9 bases aligning to TRBD1. Looked up from germline, CDR1 is SGHDT and CDR2 is YYEEEE. There are 15 residues in the CDR3. V lost 4 bases and J lost 2; bases outside the gene matches: 6. The CDR3 loop reads CASSAGTGSNTEAFF. In DNA, the CDR3 is TGTGCCAGCAGCGCAGGGACAGGGTCTAACACTGAAGCTTTCTTT.

The V call is TRBV10-3, the J call TRBJ1-2; a possible D gene is TRBD1 (5 bases). Germline V gene lookup returns CDR1 ENHRY and CDR2 SYGVKD. Trimming removed 0 bases from V and 6 bases from J, with 8 bases in between. CDR3 length: 13 amino acids. The CDR3 DNA is TGTGCCATCAGTGAGTCAGGGGCAAATGGCTACACCTTC. Encoded protein: CAISESGANGYTF.

The CDR3 coding sequence is TGTGCCAGCAGCTCACCGGGGACAAGGCTAGACTACGAGCAGTACTTC. Protein: CASSSPGTRLDYEQYF. The V gene is TRBV28, the J gene TRBJ2-7; possible D gene TRBD1, 6 bases. The CDR3 has 16 residues. V was cut by 6 bases and J by 3 bases, with 21 bases left in between. Germline CDR1 MDHEN, CDR2 SYDVKM.

The chain uses TRBV19 and TRBJ1-4; D is possibly TRBD1 (5 bases). V lost 11 bases, J lost 0 bases, and 16 bases lay in between. CDR3 length: 15 residues. CDR1 LNHDA and CDR2 SQIVND come from the germline V gene (reference sequence). The CDR3 spells CAVGGTDATNEKLFF. The DNA for the CDR3 is TGTGCCGTCGGGGGGACGGATGCAACTAATGAAAAACTGTTTTTT.

In its sample, this clone was seen a few times. The V and J genes are TRBV5-1 and TRBJ2-1, with D hard to call. This CDR3 comprises 13 residues. CDR1 is SGHRS, CDR2 YFSETQ, per germline. The V gene lost 0 bases and the J gene lost 13 bases, with 14 bases spanning the gap. The DNA for the CDR3 is TGCGCCAGCAGCTTGGACGACTCCCGCGGTCAGTTCTTC. It encodes CASSLDDSRGQFF.

As concerns this clone: One end of the junction fails to match germline, which may point to a read error. The rearrangement uses TRBV11-2 and TRBJ2-1, with a tentative D call TRBD1 (5 bases). CDR1 is SGHAT, CDR2 FQNNGV, per germline. The CDR3 is 15 residues long. The chain's CDR3 is CASRFRAASSNEQFF. CDR3 coding DNA: TGTGCCAGCAGATTCAGGGCAGCCTCCTCCAATGAGCAGTTCTTC.

The chain is built from TRBV7-2 and TRBJ2-1; 7 bases agree with TRBD1. CDR1 SGHTA and CDR2 FQGNSA come from the germline V gene. This CDR3 has 11 residues. With V trimmed by 4 bases and J by 10 bases, 1 base remained unmatched. CDR3: CASSSGQEQFF. The CDR3 DNA reads TGTGCCAGCAGCTCGGGACAGGAGCAGTTCTTC.

The CDR3: CASRGGQGWNEQFF. For the CDR3, the DNA is TGCGCCAGCAGAGGGGGACAGGGTTGGAATGAGCAGTTCTTC. The J gene is TRBJ2-1, the V gene TRBV5-1; TRBD1 aligns across 9 bases. Germline-derived CDR1 and CDR2 are SGHRS and YFSETQ. With 5 bases clipped from V and 7 bases from J, the junction kept 7 bases outside the gene matches. The CDR3 has 14 amino acids.

The chain carries TRBV11-2 and TRBJ1-1; D ambiguous. The CDR3 loop spans 14 amino acids. Germline V CDR1 and CDR2: SGHAT, FQNNGV. Trimming removed 1 base at V and 4 bases at J, with 10 bases between. The CDR3 DNA reads TGTGCCAGCAGCTTAGGGGCCCTGGGCACTGAAGCTTTCTTT. It yields the protein CASSLGALGTEAFF.

The chain uses TRBV9 and TRBJ2-3, with D maybe TRBD1 (5 bases). The V gene lost 0 bases and the J gene lost 0 bases, with 14 bases spanning the gap. CDR1 SGDLS and CDR2 YYNGEE come from the germline V gene. The CDR3 consists of 17 residues. CDR3 sequence (DNA): TGTGCCAGCAGCGTAGCGGGTGGACACCCTAGCACAGATACGCAGTATTTT. As protein: CASSVAGGHPSTDTQYF.

This chain uses TRBV28 with TRBJ1-1; D gene ambiguous. Germline lookup yields CDR1 MDHEN and CDR2 SYDVKM. V was cut by 10 bases and J by 1 base, with 16 bases left in between. The CDR3 is made up of 14 amino acids. This CDR3 reads CATLDPFRNTEAFF. The DNA for the CDR3 is TGTGCCACCCTAGACCCCTTCAGGAACACTGAAGCTTTCTTT. The complete variable domain, with remaining parts taken from reference TRBV28 and TRBJ1-1, reads DVKVTQSSRYLVKRTGEKVFLECVQDMDHENMFWYRQDPGLGLRLIYFSYDVKMKEKGDIPEGYSVSREKKERFSLILESASTNQTSMYLCATLDPFRNTEAFFGQGTRLTVV.